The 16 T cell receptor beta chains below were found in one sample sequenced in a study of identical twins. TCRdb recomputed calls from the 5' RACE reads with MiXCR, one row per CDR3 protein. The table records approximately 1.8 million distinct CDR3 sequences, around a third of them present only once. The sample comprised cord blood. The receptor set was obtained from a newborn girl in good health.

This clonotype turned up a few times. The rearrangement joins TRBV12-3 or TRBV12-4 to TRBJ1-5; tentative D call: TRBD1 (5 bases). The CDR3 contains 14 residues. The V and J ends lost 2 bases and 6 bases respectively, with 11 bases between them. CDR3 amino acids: CASSLTRVAQPQHF. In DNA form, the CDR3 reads TGTGCCAGCAGTTTAACCAGGGTGGCTCAGCCCCAGCATTTT.

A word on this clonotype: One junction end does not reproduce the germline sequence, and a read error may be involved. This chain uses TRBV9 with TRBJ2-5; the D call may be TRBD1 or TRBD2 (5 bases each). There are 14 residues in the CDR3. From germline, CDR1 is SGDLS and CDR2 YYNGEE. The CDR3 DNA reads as TGTGCCAGCAGCCTAGGGGACCATGAAGAGAACCAGTACTTC. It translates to CASSLGDHEENQYF.

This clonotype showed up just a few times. The CDR3, as DNA: TGTGCCAGCAGTCTCCTCGGAGATAATGAGCAGTTCTTC. Translation gives CASSLLGDNEQFF. The chain carries TRBV6-6 and TRBJ2-1; unclear D gene. Germline CDR1 reads MNHNY; CDR2 reads SVGAGI (reference sequence). The CDR3 is 13 residues long. Between the trimmed V and J ends, which lost 5 bases and 7 bases, there was a span of 12 bases.

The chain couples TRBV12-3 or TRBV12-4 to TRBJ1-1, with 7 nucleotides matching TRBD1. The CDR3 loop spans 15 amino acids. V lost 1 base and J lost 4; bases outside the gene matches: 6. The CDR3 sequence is CASSLGQGVVTEAFF. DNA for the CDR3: TGTGCCAGCAGTTTAGGGCAGGGGGTGGTCACTGAAGCTTTCTTT.

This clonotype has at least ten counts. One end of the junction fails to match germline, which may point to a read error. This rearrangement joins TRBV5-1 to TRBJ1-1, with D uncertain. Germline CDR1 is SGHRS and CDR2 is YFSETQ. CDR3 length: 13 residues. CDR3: CASSLPENTEAFF. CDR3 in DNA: TGTGCCAGCAGCTTACCGGAAAACACTGAAGCTTTCTTT.

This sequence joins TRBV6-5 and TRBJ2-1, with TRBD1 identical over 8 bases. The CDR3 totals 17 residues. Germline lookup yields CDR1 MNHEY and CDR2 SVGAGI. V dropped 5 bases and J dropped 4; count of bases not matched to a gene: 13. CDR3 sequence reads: CASSLSYRQGKYNEQFF. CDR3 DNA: TGTGCCAGCAGTCTATCCTATCGACAGGGGAAGTACAATGAGCAGTTCTTC.

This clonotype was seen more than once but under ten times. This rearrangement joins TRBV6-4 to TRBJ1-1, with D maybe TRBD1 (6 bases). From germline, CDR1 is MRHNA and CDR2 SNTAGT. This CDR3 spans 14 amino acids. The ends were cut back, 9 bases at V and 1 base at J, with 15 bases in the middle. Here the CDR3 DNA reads TGTGCCAGTCTATGGACAGTAACGAACACTGAAGCTTTCTTT. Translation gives CASLWTVTNTEAFF.

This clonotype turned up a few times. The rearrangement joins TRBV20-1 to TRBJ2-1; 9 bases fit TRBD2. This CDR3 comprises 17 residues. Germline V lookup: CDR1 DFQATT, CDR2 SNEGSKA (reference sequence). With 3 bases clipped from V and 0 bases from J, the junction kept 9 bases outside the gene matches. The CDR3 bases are TGCAGTGCTAGTGGCCCCCGACTAGCGGACTCCTACAATGAGCAGTTCTTC. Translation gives CSASGPRLADSYNEQFF.

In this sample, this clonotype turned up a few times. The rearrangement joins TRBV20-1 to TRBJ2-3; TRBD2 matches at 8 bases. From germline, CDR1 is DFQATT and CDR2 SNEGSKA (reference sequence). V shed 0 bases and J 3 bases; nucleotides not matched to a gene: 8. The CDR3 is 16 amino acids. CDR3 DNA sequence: TGCAGTGCTAGAGATCGTCGGGGGGGGGTGACAGATACGCAGTATTTT. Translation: CSARDRRGGVTDTQYF.

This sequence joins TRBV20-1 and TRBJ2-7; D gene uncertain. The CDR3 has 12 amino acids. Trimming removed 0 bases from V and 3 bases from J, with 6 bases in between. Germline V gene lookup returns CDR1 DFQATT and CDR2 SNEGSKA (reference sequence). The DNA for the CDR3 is TGCAGTGCTAGAGAGAGTTACTACGAGCAGTACTTC. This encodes CSARESYYEQYF.

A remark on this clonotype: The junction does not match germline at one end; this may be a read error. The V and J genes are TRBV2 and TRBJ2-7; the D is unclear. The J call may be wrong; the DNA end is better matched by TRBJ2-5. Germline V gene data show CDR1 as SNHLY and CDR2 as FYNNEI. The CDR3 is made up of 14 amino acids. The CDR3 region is CAGSVRALGETQYF. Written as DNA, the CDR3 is TGTGCCGGCAGTGTGCGAGCATTAGGGGAGACCCAGTACTTC.

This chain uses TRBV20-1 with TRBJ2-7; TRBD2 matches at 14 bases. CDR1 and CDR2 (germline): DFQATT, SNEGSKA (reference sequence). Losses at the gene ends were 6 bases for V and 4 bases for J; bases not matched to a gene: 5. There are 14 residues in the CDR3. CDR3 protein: CSAPTSGGVYEQYF. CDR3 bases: TGCAGTGCCCCGACTAGCGGGGGGGTGTACGAGCAGTACTTC.

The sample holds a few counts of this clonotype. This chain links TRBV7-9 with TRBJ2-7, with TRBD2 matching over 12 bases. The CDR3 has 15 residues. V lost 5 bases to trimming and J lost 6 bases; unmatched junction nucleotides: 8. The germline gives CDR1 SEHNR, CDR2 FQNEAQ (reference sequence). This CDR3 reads CASSPPSGLAGEQYF. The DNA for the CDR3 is TGTGCCAGCAGCCCGCCTTCGGGACTAGCGGGCGAGCAGTACTTC.

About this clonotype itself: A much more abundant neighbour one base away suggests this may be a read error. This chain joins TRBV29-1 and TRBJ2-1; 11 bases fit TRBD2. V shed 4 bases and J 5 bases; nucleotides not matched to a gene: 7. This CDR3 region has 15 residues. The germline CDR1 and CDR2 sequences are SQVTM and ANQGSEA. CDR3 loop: CSVGAGLAGNNEQFF. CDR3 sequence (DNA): TGCAGCGTTGGGGCAGGACTAGCGGGCAACAATGAGCAGTTCTTC.

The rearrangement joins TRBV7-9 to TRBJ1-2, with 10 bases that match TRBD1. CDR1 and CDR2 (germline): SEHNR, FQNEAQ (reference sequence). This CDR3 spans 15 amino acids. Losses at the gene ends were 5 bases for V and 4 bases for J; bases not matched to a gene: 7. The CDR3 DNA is TGTGCCAGCAGCCCTCGACAGGGGGCAAGCTATGGCTACACCTTC. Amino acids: CASSPRQGASYGYTF.

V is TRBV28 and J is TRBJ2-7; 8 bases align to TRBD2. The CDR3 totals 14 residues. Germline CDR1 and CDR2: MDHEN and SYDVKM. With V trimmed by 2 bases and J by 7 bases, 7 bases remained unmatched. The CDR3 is CASSLAGGRDEQYF. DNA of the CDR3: TGTGCCAGCAGTTTAGCGGGAGGCAGGGATGAGCAGTACTTC.